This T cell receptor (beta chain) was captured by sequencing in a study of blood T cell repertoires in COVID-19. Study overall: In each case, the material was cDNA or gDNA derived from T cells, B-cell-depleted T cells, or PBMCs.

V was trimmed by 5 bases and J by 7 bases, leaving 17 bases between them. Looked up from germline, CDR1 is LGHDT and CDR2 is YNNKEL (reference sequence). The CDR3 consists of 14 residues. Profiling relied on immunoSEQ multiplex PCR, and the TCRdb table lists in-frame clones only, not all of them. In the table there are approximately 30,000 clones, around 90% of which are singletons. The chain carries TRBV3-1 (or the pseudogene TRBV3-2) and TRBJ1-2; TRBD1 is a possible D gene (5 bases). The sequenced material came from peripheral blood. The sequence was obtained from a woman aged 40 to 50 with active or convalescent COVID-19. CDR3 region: CASSYPAQGSGYTF. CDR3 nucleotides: TGTGCCAGCAGCTATCCCGCGCAGGGATCTGGCTACACCTTC.